Listed here are 22 T cell receptor beta chains from one sample, sequenced in a study of blood T cells in healthy people across ages. For the second PCR, which ran for about 6 to 11 cycles, a sample-barcoded 5' primer and a J-beta primer mix were used. From the 5' RACE reads, TCRdb called clonotypes with MiXCR, one entry per CDR3 protein. Of 1.8 million or so distinct CDR3 sequences listed, around 42% are singletons. The sample comprised blood. These receptor sequences come from a human donor in good health.

The genes are TRBV12-3 or TRBV12-4 and TRBJ2-7, with D possibly being TRBD1 or TRBD2 (5 bases each). The CDR3 extends over 15 amino acids. Between the trimmed V and J ends, which lost 3 bases and 4 bases, there was a span of 16 bases. The CDR3 spells CASSLGTVPRYEQYF. CDR3 DNA: TGTGCCAGCAGTTTGGGGACGGTACCTCGTTACGAGCAGTACTTC.

This clonotype has ten or more counts. The CDR3 is CASSPPQNEQFF. The CDR3 DNA reads TGTGCCAGCTCACCACCGCAGAATGAGCAGTTCTTC. The V call is TRBV18, the J call TRBJ2-1; no clear D gene. Germline-derived CDR1 and CDR2 are KGHSH and LQKENI. There are 12 residues in the CDR3. Trimming removed 0 bases from V and 7 bases from J, with 4 bases in between.

The table lists this clonotype with a few counts. The gene calls are TRBV20-1 and TRBJ2-3, with TRBD1 matching 7 bases. The germline CDR1 and CDR2 sequences are DFQATT and SNEGSKA (reference sequence). This CDR3 is 15 amino acids long. V was pared by 6 bases and J by 2 bases, with 11 bases of the junction left unmatched. CDR3 coding DNA: TGCAGTGCCACAGGGACAGTGGGTCTCACAGATACGCAGTATTTT. It yields the protein CSATGTVGLTDTQYF.

This clonotype came up a few times. The rearrangement links TRBV7-9 to TRBJ1-1, with unresolved D. The germline V gene encodes CDR1 SEHNR and CDR2 FQNEAQ (reference sequence). The CDR3 extends over 14 amino acids. V dropped 7 bases and J dropped 1 base, with 13 bases sitting between them. CDR3 DNA sequence: TGTGCCAGCACCTTCAGGAGTTCGAACACTGAAGCTTTCTTT. Its protein product is CASTFRSSNTEAFF.

This clonotype was detected a few times. The rearrangement uses TRBV4-1 and TRBJ2-1; no clear D. This CDR3 has 14 residues. V lost 3 bases and J lost 6, with 12 bases in between. CDR1 MGHRA and CDR2 YSYEKL come from the germline V gene. CDR3 sequence (DNA): TGCGCCAGCAGCCAGTTTGGACCATCCAATGAGCAGTTCTTC. It yields the protein CASSQFGPSNEQFF.

The chain couples TRBV12-3 or TRBV12-4 to TRBJ1-4, with a possible D match to TRBD1 (5 bases). The V gene lost 3 bases and the J gene lost 8 bases, with 10 bases spanning the gap. This CDR3 comprises 13 residues. The CDR3 DNA reads TGTGCCAGCAGTTTGGGGGACTGGGAAAAACTGTTTTTT. The encoded protein is CASSLGDWEKLFF.

This clonotype has ten or more counts. The V and J genes are TRBV12-3 or TRBV12-4 and TRBJ1-2; 7 nucleotides line up with TRBD1. The V segment lost 6 bases and the J segment 5 bases; nucleotides outside the gene matches: 3. This CDR3 region has 12 residues. The CDR3 loop is CASSPQGYGYTF. The DNA for the CDR3 is TGTGCCAGCAGCCCACAGGGGTATGGCTACACCTTC.

The chain uses TRBV27 and TRBJ1-3; tentative D call: TRBD1 (5 bases). CDR1 is MNHEY and CDR2 is SMNVEV in the germline V gene (reference sequence). This CDR3 spans 16 amino acids. The V and J ends lost 0 bases and 0 bases respectively, with 9 bases between them. In DNA form, the CDR3 reads TGTGCCAGCAGTTTATCAGGAGGGGACTCTGGAAACACCATATATTTT. It codes for CASSLSGGDSGNTIYF.

This clonotype was detected only a few times. Mismatch with germline at one junction end may stem from a read error. The J gene is TRBJ2-1, the V gene TRBV19; unclear D gene. This CDR3 comprises 13 residues. The V gene's germline CDR1 is LNHDA and CDR2 SQIVND (reference sequence). CDR3: CASSGYGYNERFF. The CDR3 DNA reads TGTGCCAGTAGTGGATACGGGTACAATGAGCGGTTCTTC.

The chain couples TRBV30 to TRBJ2-3; possibly TRBD2 for D (5 bases). The V end lost 5 bases, the J end lost 2 bases, and 14 bases lay between the germline ends. The CDR3 spans 14 residues. Germline assignment: CDR1 GTSNPN and CDR2 SVGIG (reference sequence). The CDR3, as DNA: TGTGCCTGGTTGGAGCCGGGGTTCACAGATACGCAGTATTTT. As protein: CAWLEPGFTDTQYF.

With regard to this clonotype: At one end the junction does not follow the germline gene, possibly because of a read error. The gene calls are TRBV12-5 and TRBJ2-5; 8 bases map to TRBD1. Per the germline V gene, CDR1 is LGHNT and CDR2 is FRNRAP. The CDR3 runs 15 residues. CDR3: CVSGLVQRTGKTQYF. The DNA of the CDR3 is TGTGTTAGTGGTTTGGTACAGAGGACAGGGAAGACCCAGTACTTC.

The gene calls are TRBV5-1 and TRBJ2-3; no clear D. Between the trimmed V and J ends, which lost 4 bases and 1 base, there was a span of 10 bases. The CDR3 has 14 amino acids. Germline V gene lookup returns CDR1 SGHRS and CDR2 YFSETQ. This CDR3 reads CASSPQRRTDTQYF. The DNA of the CDR3 is TGCGCCAGCAGCCCGCAAAGACGCACAGATACGCAGTATTTT.

V gene TRBV10-3 combines with J gene TRBJ2-1, with D unresolved. Trimming cost V 2 bases and J 5 bases, with 10 bases left between them. The CDR3 has 14 residues. Germline-derived CDR1 and CDR2 are ENHRY and SYGVKD. As DNA, the CDR3 is TGTGCCATCAGTGAGCAAGGCGGAGACAATGAGCAGTTCTTC. Protein: CAISEQGGDNEQFF.

This clonotype was seen repeatedly, ten times or more. This chain connects TRBV12-3 or TRBV12-4 to TRBJ2-1; 10 positions match TRBD2. The CDR3 has 16 amino acids. J was trimmed by 4 bases and V by 6 bases; bases with no gene match: 9. The CDR3 DNA reads as TGTGCCAGCAGCCGAACAGCGGGGGGGCTGTACAATGAGCAGTTCTTC. Its protein is CASSRTAGGLYNEQFF.

This clonotype was picked up many times. The rearrangement uses TRBV4-1 and TRBJ2-1, with D perhaps TRBD1 (6 bases). V lost 3 bases to trimming and J lost 7 bases, with 19 bases between them. This CDR3 is built from 16 residues. The V gene's germline CDR1 is MGHRA and CDR2 YSYEKL. CDR3 sequence reads: CASSHIARGTKNEQFF. CDR3 DNA sequence: TGCGCCAGCAGCCATATAGCGAGGGGGACCAAGAATGAGCAGTTCTTC.

This clonotype was counted between two and nine times. This chain links TRBV12-3 or TRBV12-4 with TRBJ2-5; tentatively, D is TRBD1 (6 bases). CDR3 length equals 14 residues. Trimming removed 3 bases from V and 11 bases from J, with 19 bases in between. CDR3 coding DNA: TGTGCCAGCAGTTTTACAGGGCCCCCCGGGGTGCAGTACTTC. As protein: CASSFTGPPGVQYF.

The V call is TRBV7-2, the J call TRBJ1-5; no definite D call. Germline CDR1 is SGHTA and CDR2 is FQGNSA. The CDR3 loop spans 14 amino acids. V lost 1 base and J lost 11, with 15 bases in between. The CDR3 region has the DNA TGTGCCAGCAGCTTAGGGGGTCCGGGTTTATCCCAGCATTTT. Protein: CASSLGGPGLSQHF.

The gene calls are TRBV7-9 and TRBJ1-2, with D maybe TRBD1 (6 bases). The CDR3 has 13 residues. Looked up from germline, CDR1 is SEHNR and CDR2 is FQNEAQ (reference sequence). Trimming cost V 1 base and J 6 bases, with 9 bases left between them. CDR3 loop: CASSLEAGDGYTF. The CDR3 DNA reads TGTGCCAGCAGCTTAGAGGCAGGGGATGGCTACACCTTC.

This clonotype has a single count. The chain employs TRBV7-8 and TRBJ2-2, with D tentatively TRBD2 (6 bases). The V gene lost 10 bases and the J gene lost 1 base, with 10 bases spanning the gap. CDR3 length equals 13 residues. The germline V gene encodes CDR1 SGHVS and CDR2 FQNEAQ. The CDR3 reads CATRLVNTGELFF. The CDR3 DNA sequence: TGTGCCACCAGACTAGTGAACACCGGGGAGCTGTTTTTT.

V usage is TRBV4-3 and J usage is TRBJ1-1, with a possible D match to TRBD1 (5 bases). The CDR3 is made up of 14 amino acids. Trimming cost V 1 base and J 5 bases, with 11 bases left between them. Germline assignment: CDR1 LGHNA and CDR2 YSLEER. CDR3: CASSQVSSGTEAFF. CDR3 coding DNA: TGCGCCAGCAGCCAAGTCTCCTCAGGGACTGAAGCTTTCTTT.

Concerning this clonotype: One end of the junction fails to match germline, which may point to a read error. The chain recombines TRBV18 with TRBJ2-7; D is unresolved. CDR1 is KGHSH and CDR2 is LQKENI in the germline V gene. This CDR3 region has 14 residues. In DNA form, the CDR3 reads TGTGCCAGCTCACCGGGAACACGCTCCGACGAGCAGTACTTC. It translates to CASSPGTRSDEQYF.

The J gene is TRBJ2-1, the V gene TRBV5-1, with 14 bases fitting TRBD2. Losses at the gene ends were 6 bases for V and 4 bases for J; bases not matched to a gene: 9. The germline V gene has CDR1 SGHRS and CDR2 YFSETQ. The CDR3 consists of 17 residues. The CDR3 bases are TGCGCCAGCAACCTAGGGACTAGCGGGGGAGTATACAATGAGCAGTTCTTC. This sequence encodes CASNLGTSGGVYNEQFF.